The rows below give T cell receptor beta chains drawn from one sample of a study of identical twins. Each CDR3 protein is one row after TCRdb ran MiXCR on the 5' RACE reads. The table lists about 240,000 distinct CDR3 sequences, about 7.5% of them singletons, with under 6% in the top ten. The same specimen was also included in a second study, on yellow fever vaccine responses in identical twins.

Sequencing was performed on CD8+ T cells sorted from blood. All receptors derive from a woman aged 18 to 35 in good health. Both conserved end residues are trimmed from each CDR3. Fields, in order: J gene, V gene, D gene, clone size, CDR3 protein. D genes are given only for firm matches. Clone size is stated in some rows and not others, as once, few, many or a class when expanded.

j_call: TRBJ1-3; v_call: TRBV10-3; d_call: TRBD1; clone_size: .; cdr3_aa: AISVRQGAFGNTIY
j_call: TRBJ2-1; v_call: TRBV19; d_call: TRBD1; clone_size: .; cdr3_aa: ASQRQGDSYNEQF
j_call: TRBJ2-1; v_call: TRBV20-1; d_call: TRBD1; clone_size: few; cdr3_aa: SARDGQGTYNEQF
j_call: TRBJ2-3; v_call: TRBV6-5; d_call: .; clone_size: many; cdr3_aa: ASGPAADTQY
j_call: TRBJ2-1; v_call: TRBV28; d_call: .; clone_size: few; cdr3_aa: ASTTPPLAGYNEQF
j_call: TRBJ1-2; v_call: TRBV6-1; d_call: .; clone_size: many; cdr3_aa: ASSEGRANHYGYT
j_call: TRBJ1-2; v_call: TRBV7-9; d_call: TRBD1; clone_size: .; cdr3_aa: ASSPRGQGGNGYT
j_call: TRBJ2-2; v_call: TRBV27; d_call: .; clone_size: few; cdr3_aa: ASSLRVTGELF
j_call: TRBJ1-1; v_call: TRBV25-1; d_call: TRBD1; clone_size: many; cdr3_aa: ASTEGGGAFVDTEAF
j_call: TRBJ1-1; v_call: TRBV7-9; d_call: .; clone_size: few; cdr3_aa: ASSLEGGHTEAF
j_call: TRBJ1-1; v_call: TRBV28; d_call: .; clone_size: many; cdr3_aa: ASRAFPEAF
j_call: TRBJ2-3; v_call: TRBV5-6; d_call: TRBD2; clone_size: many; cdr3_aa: ASSLEGSGRQDTQY
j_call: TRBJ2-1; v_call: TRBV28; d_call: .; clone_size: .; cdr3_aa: ASTGGLYNEQF
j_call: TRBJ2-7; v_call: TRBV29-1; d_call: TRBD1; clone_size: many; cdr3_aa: SVGQGAGGLYEQY
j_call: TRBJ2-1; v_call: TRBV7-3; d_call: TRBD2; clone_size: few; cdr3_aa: ASGIAGGLSNEQF
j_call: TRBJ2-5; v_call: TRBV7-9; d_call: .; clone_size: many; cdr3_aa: ASSPDLRVDLQETQY